The 29 T cell receptor beta chains presented below share a single source sample, sequenced in a study of T cells in Graves' hyperthyroidism and ophthalmopathy. Amplified TCR beta CDR3 regions derived from RNA transcripts. The TCR CDR3 was amplified in a first-round RT-PCR using the HTBI primer set. A single record per CDR3 protein comes from TCRdb applying MiXCR to the multiplex PCR reads. Among over 350,000 distinct CDR3 sequences listed, about 14% were seen once. Sequences were obtained from blood. These receptor sequences come from a man aged 50 or older with Graves' ophthalmopathy.

This clonotype was detected many times. The CDR3 DNA is TGCAGTGCTAGTGGTGACACCGGGGAGCTGTTTTTT. It translates to CSASGDTGELFF. V and J are TRBV20-1 and TRBJ2-2; no firm D call. This CDR3 comprises 12 residues. Germline assignment: CDR1 DFQATT and CDR2 SNEGSKA (reference sequence). Deletions cut 3 bases from V and 3 bases from J, with 5 bases between.

The CDR3 loop reads CASSLEIQPQHF. In DNA form, the CDR3 reads TGTGCCAGCAGCTTAGAGATTCAGCCCCAGCATTTT. This rearrangement joins TRBV7-2 to TRBJ1-5; D is ambiguous. Deletions cut 1 base from V and 6 bases from J, with 4 bases between. This CDR3 has 12 residues. CDR1 is SGHTA, CDR2 FQGNSA, per germline.

The chain has TRBV10-3 and TRBJ2-3, with a possible D match to TRBD2 (5 bases). This CDR3 is 12 amino acids long. From germline, CDR1 is ENHRY and CDR2 SYGVKD. V lost 10 bases and J lost 4, with 12 bases in between. As DNA, the CDR3 is TGTGCCACCCGTATGGAGGCAGATACGCAGTATTTT. Protein sequence: CATRMEADTQYF.

There are many counts of this clonotype. The rearrangement joins TRBV12-3 or TRBV12-4 to TRBJ2-3, with TRBD1 matching 9 bases. With 6 bases clipped from V and 8 bases from J, the junction kept 6 bases outside the gene matches. The CDR3 is made up of 13 amino acids. CDR3 in amino acids: CASRGTGWATQYF. For the CDR3, the DNA is TGTGCCAGCAGGGGGACAGGGTGGGCTACGCAGTATTTT.

CDR3: CASTTGTRETQYF. The CDR3 nucleotides read TGTGCCAGTACTACTGGGACGCGGGAGACCCAGTACTTC. The J gene is TRBJ2-5, the V gene TRBV19; D is perhaps TRBD1 or TRBD2 (5 bases each). The V and J ends lost 7 bases and 5 bases respectively, with 14 bases between them. The CDR3 extends over 13 amino acids. CDR1 and CDR2 (germline): LNHDA, SQIVND (reference sequence).

The V and J genes are TRBV10-1 and TRBJ1-1; a weak D match, TRBD1 (6 bases). This CDR3 region has 14 residues. The V gene's germline CDR1 is WNHNN and CDR2 SYGVQD (reference sequence). Between the trimmed V and J ends, which lost 6 bases and 6 bases, there was a span of 17 bases. The chain's CDR3 is CASRGTGLGAEAFF. Written as DNA, the CDR3 is TGCGCCAGCAGGGGCACAGGGTTGGGGGCTGAAGCTTTCTTT.

In its sample, this clonotype was seen a few times. V usage is TRBV19 and J usage is TRBJ2-2; 11 nucleotides match TRBD2. CDR1 is LNHDA, CDR2 SQIVND, per germline (reference sequence). This CDR3 contains 19 residues. J gave up 6 bases and V 3 bases, and 15 bases lay outside the gene matches. DNA for the CDR3: TGTGCCAGTAGTATCCTGTCACTAGCGGGAGTCGGCGCCGCCGGGGAGCTGTTTTTT. This sequence encodes CASSILSLAGVGAAGELFF.

In this sample, this clonotype turned up many times. This rearrangement joins TRBV2 to TRBJ2-1, with D perhaps given as TRBD1 or TRBD2 (5 bases each). Trimming stripped 4 bases from V and 5 bases from J, with 15 bases between. There are 15 residues in the CDR3. The germline CDR1 and CDR2 sequences are SNHLY and FYNNEI. This CDR3 reads CASSVFGTLNNEQFF. CDR3 bases: TGTGCCAGCAGTGTATTTGGGACCCTCAACAATGAGCAGTTCTTC.

This clonotype has at least ten counts. This chain joins TRBV12-3 or TRBV12-4 and TRBJ1-2; tentative D call: TRBD1 (5 bases). V was trimmed by 4 bases and J by 6 bases, leaving 18 bases between them. This CDR3 has 15 residues. The CDR3 protein is CASSSRRRQTNGYTF. The CDR3 DNA follows: TGTGCCAGCAGTTCCCGGAGGAGACAGACAAATGGCTACACCTTC.

In this sample, this clonotype turned up many times. V usage is TRBV5-8 and J usage is TRBJ1-2; unclear D gene. With 0 bases removed from V and 6 bases from J, the gap between germline ends came to 15 bases. CDR1 is SGHTS and CDR2 is YDEGEE in the germline V gene. The CDR3 consists of 15 residues. This CDR3 reads CASSLGTGDTNGYTF. CDR3 nucleotide sequence: TGTGCCAGCAGCTTGGGGACGGGTGATACGAATGGCTACACCTTC.

The chain links TRBV7-9 to TRBJ1-4; D is possibly TRBD1 (5 bases). Germline V gene sequence: CDR1 SEHNR, CDR2 FQNEAQ (reference sequence). The germline V and J ends were trimmed by 1 base and 6 bases, with 9 bases remaining between them. CDR3 length: 14 amino acids. The CDR3 sequence is CASSLEQGDEKLFF. The CDR3 nucleotides read TGTGCCAGCAGCTTAGAGCAGGGTGATGAAAAACTGTTTTTT.

This clonotype has at least ten counts. The V and J genes are TRBV7-9 and TRBJ2-3; a possible D gene is TRBD2 (6 bases). CDR3 length equals 17 residues. The ends were cut back, 6 bases at V and 6 bases at J, with 25 bases in the middle. Germline V CDR1 and CDR2: SEHNR, FQNEAQ (reference sequence). CDR3 coding DNA: TGTGCCAGCAGTTCTATAGCGGCATATGGGAGCAGGGATACGCAGTATTTT. Translating gives CASSSIAAYGSRDTQYF.

The rearrangement joins TRBV6-1 to TRBJ1-2; the match to TRBD1 covers 9 bases. Germline CDR1 is MNHNS and CDR2 is SASEGT. The V gene end was trimmed by 9 bases and the J gene end by 8 bases; junction bases not matched to a gene: 16. The CDR3 spans 15 residues. The CDR3 reads CASEVTGQGFGGYTF. The CDR3 DNA sequence: TGTGCCAGTGAAGTAACGGGACAGGGTTTTGGCGGCTACACCTTC.

This clonotype was observed at least ten times. This chain connects TRBV30 to TRBJ1-2; D may be TRBD1 (5 bases). V gave up 5 bases and J gave up 4 bases, with 11 bases separating them. CDR3 length: 12 residues. CDR1 and CDR2 (germline): GTSNPN, SVGIG (reference sequence). The CDR3 DNA is TGTGCCTGGTCAGGGCTTGGCTATGGCTACACCTTC. It specifies CAWSGLGYGYTF.

This clonotype was recorded at least ten times. The chain uses TRBV7-8 and TRBJ2-7; possible D gene TRBD2, 6 bases. The V gene lost 8 bases and the J gene lost 1 base, with 15 bases spanning the gap. The CDR3 length is 14 residues. CDR1 SGHVS and CDR2 FQNEAQ come from the germline V gene. In nucleotides, the CDR3 is TGTGCCAGCGGCATCCCGGGACTTTCCTACGAGCAGTACTTC. Amino acids: CASGIPGLSYEQYF.

The chain links TRBV9 to TRBJ2-2; D is ambiguous. The germline V and J ends were trimmed by 0 bases and 4 bases, with 10 bases remaining between them. The CDR3 consists of 15 residues. Germline V gene data show CDR1 as SGDLS and CDR2 as YYNGEE. In DNA form, the CDR3 reads TGTGCCAGCAGCGTAGTTAGCTCCTCCACCGGGGAGCTGTTTTTT. Encoded protein: CASSVVSSSTGELFF.

This clonotype was detected only a few times. The rearrangement joins TRBV5-8 to TRBJ2-1; TRBD2 aligns across 10 bases. This CDR3 has 17 residues. V shed 1 base and J 7 bases; nucleotides not matched to a gene: 11. Germline CDR1 is SGHTS and CDR2 is YDEGEE. DNA of the CDR3: TGTGCCAGCAGCTTGTCCCCACTAGCGGGGCCCCTTAATGAGCAGTTCTTC. Translated, it gives CASSLSPLAGPLNEQFF.

Worth noting for this clonotype: Possible read error: a much larger clone is one base away. This rearrangement joins TRBV20-1 to TRBJ2-7; 11 nucleotides agree with TRBD2. This CDR3 is 18 amino acids long. Per germline, CDR1 DFQATT and CDR2 SNEGSKA (reference sequence). V was clipped by 1 base and J by 5 bases; unmatched bases: 16. Here the CDR3 DNA reads TGCAGTGCTAGAGCGTTTCCTAGCGGGAGGACCCAACTTCACGAGCAGTACTTC. Translation gives CSARAFPSGRTQLHEQYF.

This clonotype was counted only a few times. The chain combines TRBV6-1 with TRBJ2-2; no reliable D call. V dropped 1 base and J dropped 4 bases, with 4 bases sitting between them. The germline V gene encodes CDR1 MNHNS and CDR2 SASEGT. The CDR3 totals 13 residues. CDR3 region: CASSEGFTGELFF. The CDR3 DNA follows: TGTGCCAGCAGTGAAGGTTTCACCGGGGAGCTGTTTTTT.

This clonotype was counted many times. The chain couples TRBV5-1 to TRBJ2-1; TRBD2 aligns across 10 bases. From germline, CDR1 is SGHRS and CDR2 YFSETQ. V was clipped by 9 bases and J by 9 bases; unmatched bases: 15. The CDR3 is made up of 15 amino acids. This CDR3 is CATAPGLASLGEQFF. The CDR3 DNA reads TGCGCCACCGCACCGGGACTAGCGTCCCTCGGTGAGCAGTTCTTC.

This clonotype was detected only a few times. This CDR3 reads CASSLDLNYGYTF. In nucleotides, the CDR3 is TGTGCCAGTAGTTTGGACTTAAACTATGGCTACACCTTC. This chain uses TRBV19 with TRBJ1-2; D is undetermined. CDR3 length: 13 residues. Trimming pared 5 bases from V and 2 bases from J, leaving 9 bases between. Per germline, CDR1 LNHDA and CDR2 SQIVND (reference sequence).

This clonotype was recorded at least ten times. This chain connects TRBV5-6 to TRBJ2-1; TRBD2 matches 8 bases. J lost 2 bases, V lost 0 bases, and 4 bases had no gene match. Germline V gene lookup returns CDR1 SGHDT and CDR2 YYEEEE. CDR3 length equals 16 residues. CDR3: CASSLDIGRAYNEQFF. CDR3 nucleotide sequence: TGTGCCAGCAGCTTGGATATCGGGAGGGCCTACAATGAGCAGTTCTTC.

In its sample, this clonotype was seen many times. The junction and the germline gene differ at one end; a read error may be behind it. The chain links TRBV11-2 to TRBJ1-1, with unresolved D. Looked up from germline, CDR1 is SGHAT and CDR2 is FQNNGV. This CDR3 contains 14 residues. The CDR3 nucleotides read TGTGCCAGCAGCTTACACAGCATGAACACTGAAGCTTCCTTT. Encoded protein: CASSLHSMNTEASF.

In its sample, this clonotype was seen many times. The V call is TRBV27, the J call TRBJ2-3, with TRBD2 matching 7 bases. Germline V CDR1 and CDR2: MNHEY, SMNVEV (reference sequence). Germline trimming cut 10 bases from V and 6 bases from J; bases unmatched to any gene: 16. There are 15 residues in the CDR3. CDR3 residues: CATKGGGRAMDTQYF. The CDR3 DNA follows: TGTGCCACCAAAGGTGGTGGGAGGGCCATGGATACGCAGTATTTT.

The chain links TRBV28 to TRBJ2-5; 13 nucleotides match TRBD2. The CDR3 is made up of 17 amino acids. Germline-derived CDR1 and CDR2 are MDHEN and SYDVKM. The ends lost 6 bases at V and 5 bases at J; junction bases unmatched: 12. In DNA, the CDR3 is TGTGCCAGCAGGGGGGTCGGACTAGCGGGAGTGTGGGAGACCCAGTACTTC. Its protein product is CASRGVGLAGVWETQYF. Supplemented by reference TRBV28 and TRBJ2-5, the full variable domain reads DVKVTQSSRYLVKRTGEKVFLECVQDMDHENMFWYRQDPGLGLRLIYFSYDVKMKEKGDIPEGYSVSREKKERFSLILESASTNQTSMYLCASRGVGLAGVWETQYFGPGTRLLVL.

This clonotype was counted many times. The germline gene is not matched at one end of the junction; a read error may be the cause. The V and J genes are TRBV18 and TRBJ2-1; 9 bases are shared with TRBD2. CDR1 is KGHSH and CDR2 is LQKENI in the germline V gene. This CDR3 spans 15 amino acids. The CDR3 DNA sequence: TGCGCCAGCAGCCCCCGTAGCGGGAGCTACAATGAGCAGTTCTTC. Translation: CASSPRSGSYNEQFF.

J is TRBJ2-3 and V is TRBV2, with 10 bases that match TRBD2. The germline V gene encodes CDR1 SNHLY and CDR2 FYNNEI. V shed 2 bases and J 4 bases; nucleotides not matched to a gene: 9. This CDR3 region has 17 residues. The CDR3 loop reads CASSEHRGLAGADTQYF. Written as DNA, the CDR3 is TGTGCCAGCAGTGAACACCGAGGGCTAGCGGGAGCAGATACGCAGTATTTT.

This clonotype showed up many times. The CDR3 DNA reads as TGCAGTGCGCTAGCGGGGCGCGCAACTAATGAAAAACTGTTTTTT. Translating gives CSALAGRATNEKLFF. The chain joins TRBV20-1 to TRBJ1-4; D perhaps matches TRBD1 (5 bases). Trimming shortened V by 6 bases and J by 0 bases, and 14 bases separated the two germline ends. Germline lookup yields CDR1 DFQATT and CDR2 SNEGSKA (reference sequence). The length of the CDR3 is 15 residues.

This clonotype turned up a few times. The chain couples TRBV18 to TRBJ2-3; D not resolved. Germline CDR1 reads KGHSH; CDR2 reads LQKENI. This CDR3 has 17 residues. The V end lost 3 bases, the J end lost 2 bases, and 18 bases lay between the germline ends. The CDR3 is CASSPKTIGGSTDTQYF. DNA of the CDR3: TGTGCCAGCTCACCGAAGACGATCGGCGGATCCACAGATACGCAGTATTTT. Using reference TRBV18 and TRBJ2-3 for the parts outside the CDR3, the full variable domain is NAGVMQNPRHLVRRRGQEARLRCSPMKGHSHVYWYRQLPEEGLKFMVYLQKENIIDESGMPKERFSAEFPKEGPSILRIQQVVRGDSAAYFCASSPKTIGGSTDTQYFGPGTRLTVL.